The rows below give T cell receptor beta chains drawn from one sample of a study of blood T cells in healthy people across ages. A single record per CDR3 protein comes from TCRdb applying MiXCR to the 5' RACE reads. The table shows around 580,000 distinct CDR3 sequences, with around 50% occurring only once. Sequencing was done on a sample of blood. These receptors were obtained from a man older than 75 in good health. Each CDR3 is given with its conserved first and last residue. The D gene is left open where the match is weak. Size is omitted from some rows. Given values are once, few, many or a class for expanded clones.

CDR3nt: TGTGCCAGCAGTATGCCCAGGGTGAGAGAGACCCAGTACTTC; CDR3aa: CASSMPRVRETQYF; v_gene: TRBV28; abundance: .; d_gene: .; j_gene: TRBJ2-5
CDR3nt: TGTGCCAGCAGTTACCTCACAGGGGGGGTCCCCGGGGAGCTGTTTTTT; CDR3aa: CASSYLTGGVPGELFF; v_gene: TRBV6-6; abundance: few; d_gene: .; j_gene: TRBJ2-2
CDR3nt: TGTGCCAGCAGCCTCCGGACCAAAACGGATTCACCCCTCCACTTT; CDR3aa: CASSLRTKTDSPLHF; v_gene: TRBV7-2; abundance: .; d_gene: .; j_gene: TRBJ1-6
CDR3nt: TGTGCCAGCAGTGAATACCTAGCGGGTAGCACAGATACGCAGTATTTT; CDR3aa: CASSEYLAGSTDTQYF; v_gene: TRBV25-1; abundance: .; d_gene: TRBD2; j_gene: TRBJ2-3
CDR3nt: TGCAGTGCTCTAGACAGGGGTGTTGGGGACACCATATATTTT; CDR3aa: CSALDRGVGDTIYF; v_gene: TRBV20-1; abundance: once; d_gene: TRBD1; j_gene: TRBJ1-3
CDR3nt: TGTGCCACCAGCCCCCGAGGGGCTTACAATGAGCAGTACTTC; CDR3aa: CATSPRGAYNEQYF; v_gene: TRBV15; abundance: .; d_gene: .; j_gene: TRBJ2-7
CDR3nt: TGCAGCGTTGCAGACAGGGGCTCGGGGTATGGCTACACCTTC; CDR3aa: CSVADRGSGYGYTF; v_gene: TRBV29-1; abundance: .; d_gene: TRBD1; j_gene: TRBJ1-2
CDR3nt: TGTGCCAGCAGCTTACTAGCGGGAGGGCCGAGTGAGCAGTTCTTC; CDR3aa: CASSLLAGGPSEQFF; v_gene: TRBV6-5; abundance: few; d_gene: TRBD2; j_gene: TRBJ2-1
CDR3nt: TGCAGTGCTGCACAGGGCCAGCCCCAGCATTTT; CDR3aa: CSAAQGQPQHF; v_gene: TRBV20-1; abundance: few; d_gene: .; j_gene: TRBJ1-5
CDR3nt: TGTGCCAGCAGCCTGGGACCAGTGAATGAGCAGTTCTTC; CDR3aa: CASSLGPVNEQFF; v_gene: TRBV11-3; abundance: .; d_gene: .; j_gene: TRBJ2-1
CDR3nt: TGTGCCAGCAGCTTAGCGGTGACGGGGGGGTACAATGAGCAGTTCTTC; CDR3aa: CASSLAVTGGYNEQFF; v_gene: TRBV7-6; abundance: once; d_gene: TRBD2; j_gene: TRBJ2-1
CDR3nt: TGCGCCAGCACCCCAGGATCCTACGAGCAGTACTTC; CDR3aa: CASTPGSYEQYF; v_gene: TRBV10-1; abundance: .; d_gene: .; j_gene: TRBJ2-7
CDR3nt: TGTGCCAGCAGTTACACAACCAGGGGAGCGAACACTGAAGCTTTCTTT; CDR3aa: CASSYTTRGANTEAFF; v_gene: TRBV6-5; abundance: many; d_gene: .; j_gene: TRBJ1-1
CDR3nt: TGCAGCGTTGAAGCCTCAGAATACCCTTTAAACCAAGAGACCCAGTACTTC; CDR3aa: CSVEASEYPLNQETQYF; v_gene: TRBV29-1; abundance: .; d_gene: .; j_gene: TRBJ2-5
CDR3nt: TGTGCCAGCAGCCGTCGGGCTACCGCCTCCTACGAGCAGTACTTC; CDR3aa: CASSRRATASYEQYF; v_gene: TRBV3-1; abundance: few; d_gene: .; j_gene: TRBJ2-7
CDR3nt: TGTGCCAGCAGCGTAGACGGACAGGGAACTGAAGCTTTCTTT; CDR3aa: CASSVDGQGTEAFF; v_gene: TRBV9; abundance: .; d_gene: TRBD1; j_gene: TRBJ1-1
CDR3nt: TGCAGCCTCGCGACTGGAGAAGAGACCCAGTACTTC; CDR3aa: CSLATGEETQYF; v_gene: TRBV29-1; abundance: .; d_gene: .; j_gene: TRBJ2-5
CDR3nt: TGTGCCATCAGTAGTAACGGGAACTCCTACAATGAGCAGTACTTC; CDR3aa: CAISSNGNSYNEQYF; v_gene: TRBV10-3; abundance: .; d_gene: .; j_gene: TRBJ2-7
CDR3nt: TGTGCCAGCAGCCCAGGACCCCGGAGGGCTGAAGCTTTCTTT; CDR3aa: CASSPGPRRAEAFF; v_gene: TRBV7-9; abundance: .; d_gene: .; j_gene: TRBJ1-1
CDR3nt: TGTGCCAGCACCCGGGTGAGGCCAGGTGAAAGCTCTGGAAACACCATATATTTT; CDR3aa: CASTRVRPGESSGNTIYF; v_gene: TRBV6-1; abundance: .; d_gene: .; j_gene: TRBJ1-3
CDR3nt: TGTGCCAGCAGCGGAACGGGACAGGCCTACAATGAGCAGTTCTTC; CDR3aa: CASSGTGQAYNEQFF; v_gene: TRBV9; abundance: .; d_gene: TRBD1; j_gene: TRBJ2-1
CDR3nt: TGTGCCAGCAGCTTAGTCGATGATTCCTACGAGCAGTACTTC; CDR3aa: CASSLVDDSYEQYF; v_gene: TRBV7-2; abundance: few; d_gene: .; j_gene: TRBJ2-7
CDR3nt: TGTGCCATCAGCAAAATCGAAGGCTACACAGATACGCAGTATTTT; CDR3aa: CAISKIEGYTDTQYF; v_gene: TRBV10-3; abundance: .; d_gene: .; j_gene: TRBJ2-3
CDR3nt: TGCAGTGCCGCCGGGACAGGAGCTTACAATGAGCAGTTCTTC; CDR3aa: CSAAGTGAYNEQFF; v_gene: TRBV20-1; abundance: few; d_gene: TRBD1; j_gene: TRBJ2-1
CDR3nt: TGTGCCAGCAGCTTAGAGATGCAGGGGGCGCCTGGCTACACCTTC; CDR3aa: CASSLEMQGAPGYTF; v_gene: TRBV7-9; abundance: few; d_gene: TRBD1; j_gene: TRBJ1-2